Below are 29 T cell receptor beta chains sequenced from a single sample in a study of cytomegalovirus exposure and HLA in healthy donors. The PCR made use of 60 Vbeta and 13 Jbeta primers. Sequencing used immunoSEQ multiplex PCR; TCRdb keeps in-frame clones, though not all of them. The sample carries around 200,000 clones, around 77% recorded once. The sample was PBMCs. Source of these receptors: a man aged 25 to 45 in good health and CMV-seronegative.

The chain carries TRBV28 and TRBJ2-7, with TRBD1 matching 7 bases. The length of the CDR3 is 13 residues. Germline CDR1 and CDR2: MDHEN and SYDVKM. Germline trimming cut 10 bases from V and 2 bases from J; bases unmatched to any gene: 8. CDR3: CATGSGQPYEQYF. In nucleotides, the CDR3 is TGTGCCACAGGTTCGGGACAGCCCTACGAGCAGTACTTC.

The chain recombines TRBV6-5 with TRBJ2-1; D perhaps matches TRBD2 (6 bases). Germline lookup yields CDR1 MNHEY and CDR2 SVGAGI. With 4 bases removed from V and 9 bases from J, the gap between germline ends came to 16 bases. CDR3 length: 14 amino acids. The CDR3 bases are TGTGCCAGCAGTTTACTCACTAGCTCTGGTGAGCAGTTCTTC. It codes for CASSLLTSSGEQFF.

The chain couples TRBV18 to TRBJ2-2; weak D call: TRBD2 (5 bases). Germline CDR1 and CDR2: KGHSH and LQKENI. This CDR3 contains 14 residues. Trimming pared 5 bases from V and 3 bases from J, leaving 10 bases between. CDR3 DNA sequence: TGTGCCAGCTCAGAGGACGGGGACACCGGGGAGCTGTTTTTT. Residues: CASSEDGDTGELFF.

The chain carries TRBV28 and TRBJ1-6; D is possibly TRBD1 (6 bases). Trimming stripped 5 bases from V and 6 bases from J, with 17 bases between. There are 16 residues in the CDR3. From germline, CDR1 is MDHEN and CDR2 SYDVKM. CDR3 bases: TGTGCCAGCAGTCCGAGCCTAGGGGGAAGTAATTCACCCCTCCACTTT. Its translation is CASSPSLGGSNSPLHF.

V usage is TRBV28 and J usage is TRBJ2-7; the D is unclear. V lost 2 bases and J lost 0, with 11 bases in between. This CDR3 region has 15 residues. Germline V gene data show CDR1 as MDHEN and CDR2 as SYDVKM. The CDR3 region is CASSLVSTGSYEQYF. As DNA, the CDR3 is TGTGCCAGCAGTTTAGTGAGTACGGGCTCCTACGAGCAGTACTTC.

Only one count was recorded for this clone. The chain employs TRBV28 and TRBJ1-2, with D maybe TRBD1 (5 bases). Trimming cost V 4 bases and J 4 bases, with 10 bases left between them. The CDR3 spans 13 residues. Germline CDR1 MDHEN, CDR2 SYDVKM. The DNA for the CDR3 is TGTGCCAGCAGTTCTGCGGGGGGCTATGGCTACACCTTC. Its translation is CASSSAGGYGYTF.

This chain links TRBV29-1 with TRBJ2-1, with TRBD2 matching 8 bases. Germline CDR1 SQVTM, CDR2 ANQGSEA. The CDR3 length is 12 residues. V shed 6 bases and J 6 bases; nucleotides not matched to a gene: 4. The CDR3 DNA reads TGCAGCGTCACCGGGACTAGCAATGAGCAGTTCTTC. Translation: CSVTGTSNEQFF.

The CDR3 reads CASSLVAGGNSPLHF. The CDR3 nucleotides are TGTGCCAGCAGCTTGGTGGCAGGGGGTAATTCACCCCTCCACTTT. J is TRBJ1-6 and V is TRBV5-5; TRBD1 matches 7 bases. Germline-derived CDR1 and CDR2 are SGHKS and YYEKEE (reference sequence). The CDR3 runs to 15 residues. The ends lost 0 bases at V and 6 bases at J; junction bases unmatched: 3. The whole variable domain, remainder taken from reference TRBV5-5 and TRBJ1-6, is DAGVTQSPTHLIKTRGQQVTLRCSPISGHKSVSWYQQVLGQGPQFIFQYYEKEERGRGNFPDRFSARQFPNYSSELNVNALLLGDSALYLCASSLVAGGNSPLHFGNGTRLTVT.

CDR3 coding DNA: TGTGCCAGCAGTTCACAGGGTTCTAGCAATCAGCCCCAGCATTTT. This sequence encodes CASSSQGSSNQPQHF. V and J are TRBV28 and TRBJ1-5; weak D call: TRBD1 (6 bases). The V end lost 4 bases, the J end lost 0 bases, and 10 bases lay between the germline ends. Germline CDR1 reads MDHEN; CDR2 reads SYDVKM. The CDR3 spans 15 residues.

This clone was counted once. The chain has TRBV6-1 and TRBJ2-7, with 7 bases lining up with TRBD2. This CDR3 contains 17 residues. Germline trimming cut 3 bases from V and 1 base from J; bases unmatched to any gene: 12. The germline gives CDR1 MNHNS, CDR2 SASEGT. CDR3 sequence: CASSDRLGGIRSYEQYF. CDR3 nucleotide sequence: TGTGCCAGCAGTGATCGATTGGGAGGGATCAGGTCCTACGAGCAGTACTTC.

The rearrangement joins TRBV9 to TRBJ2-7; the D gene is possibly TRBD1 (6 bases). Germline V gene sequence: CDR1 SGDLS, CDR2 YYNGEE. The length of the CDR3 is 13 residues. V was cut by 4 bases and J by 4 bases, with 12 bases left in between. The CDR3 spells CASSSYGQYEQYF. The CDR3 nucleotides read TGTGCCAGCAGCAGTTACGGACAGTACGAGCAGTACTTC. Full variable domain (missing parts from reference TRBV9 and TRBJ2-7): DSGVTQTPKHLITATGQRVTLRCSPRSGDLSVYWYQQSLDQGLQFLIQYYNGEERAKGNILERFSAQQFPDLHSELNLSSLELGDSALYFCASSSYGQYEQYFGPGTRLTVT.

There are a few counts of this clone. Other DNA sequences in the sample encode the same CDR3. V usage is TRBV7-6 and J usage is TRBJ1-5, with 10 bases aligning to TRBD1. J lost 4 bases, V lost 1 base, and 1 base had no gene match. From germline, CDR1 is SGHVS and CDR2 FNYEAQ. The CDR3 is 15 amino acids. The CDR3 DNA reads TGTGCCAGCAGCTTAGGGACAGGGGGAAATCAGCCCCAGCATTTT. It is translated as CASSLGTGGNQPQHF.

The chain uses TRBV6-5 and TRBJ1-5, with D hard to call. CDR1 is MNHEY and CDR2 is SVGAGI in the germline V gene. Trimming shortened V by 9 bases and J by 2 bases, and 14 bases separated the two germline ends. The CDR3 length is 14 residues. CDR3 amino acids: CARGPRKGNQPQHF. The CDR3 nucleotides are TGTGCCAGAGGCCCCAGGAAGGGCAATCAGCCCCAGCATTTT.

This clone is a singleton in its sample. The rearrangement joins TRBV19 to TRBJ2-3, with 14 bases that match TRBD2. The germline V gene encodes CDR1 LNHDA and CDR2 SQIVND (reference sequence). The ends lost 4 bases at V and 5 bases at J; junction bases unmatched: 2. CDR3 length: 15 residues. This CDR3 is CASSSGTSGRDTQYF. The CDR3 DNA is TGTGCCAGTAGTAGTGGGACTAGCGGGAGAGATACGCAGTATTTT.

The chain joins TRBV12-5 to TRBJ2-2; 13 bases align to TRBD2. This CDR3 has 17 residues. The V gene's germline CDR1 is LGHNT and CDR2 FRNRAP. V shed 0 bases and J 8 bases; nucleotides not matched to a gene: 6. DNA for the CDR3: TGTGCTAGTGGTTTGGTACTAGCGGGAGGGCCTGTTGGGGAGCTGTTTTTT. It encodes CASGLVLAGGPVGELFF.

The V and J genes are TRBV6-6 and TRBJ1-5, with 11 positions matching TRBD1. CDR1 MNHNY and CDR2 SVGAGI come from the germline V gene (reference sequence). The junction had 6 bases not matched to a gene; V was cut back by 6 bases and J by 5 bases. CDR3 length: 15 amino acids. The CDR3 reads CASSRGQGVDQPQHF. CDR3 DNA sequence: TGTGCCAGCAGCCGGGGACAGGGGGTAGATCAGCCCCAGCATTTT.

The genes are TRBV28 and TRBJ2-2; D perhaps matches TRBD1 (5 bases). The CDR3 length is 15 residues. The ends were cut back, 7 bases at V and 3 bases at J, with 15 bases in the middle. Germline-derived CDR1 and CDR2 are MDHEN and SYDVKM. For the CDR3, the DNA is TGTGCCAGCACCAACAGGCTAGAGTACACCGGGGAGCTGTTTTTT. This encodes CASTNRLEYTGELFF.

This clone was seen only a few times. The chain carries TRBV25-1 and TRBJ1-1; D gene unclear. V shed 5 bases and J shed 1 base, with 5 bases lying between them. Germline V CDR1 and CDR2: MGHDK, SYGVNS. The CDR3 is made up of 12 amino acids. CDR3 sequence (DNA): TGTGCCAGCAGTCCCAGGAACACTGAAGCTTTCTTT. Its protein product is CASSPRNTEAFF.

The chain couples TRBV5-1 to TRBJ1-2, with D possibly matching TRBD1 (6 bases). The ends were cut back, 2 bases at V and 6 bases at J, with 11 bases in the middle. The CDR3 has 13 amino acids. From germline, CDR1 is SGHRS and CDR2 YFSETQ. CDR3 amino acids: CASSFGTLDGYTF. The DNA of the CDR3 is TGCGCCAGCAGCTTCGGGACACTCGATGGCTACACCTTC.

J is TRBJ2-1 and V is TRBV5-1; TRBD1 matches at 8 bases. Germline trimming cut 4 bases from V and 3 bases from J; bases unmatched to any gene: 9. The germline V gene has CDR1 SGHRS and CDR2 YFSETQ. The CDR3 length is 16 residues. CDR3 sequence (DNA): TGCGCCAGCAGCCGAGACGGACAGGGAATCTACAATGAGCAGTTCTTC. It is translated as CASSRDGQGIYNEQFF. Based on the CDR3 plus reference TRBV5-1 and TRBJ2-1, the full variable domain is KAGVTQTPRYLIKTRGQQVTLSCSPISGHRSVSWYQQTPGQGLQFLFEYFSETQRNKGNFPGRFSGRQFSNSRSEMNVSTLELGDSALYLCASSRDGQGIYNEQFFGPGTRLTVL.

This clone was seen a handful of times. The V gene is TRBV27, the J gene TRBJ2-1; 8 bases fit TRBD2. This CDR3 has 16 residues. With 0 bases clipped from V and 7 bases from J, the junction kept 8 bases outside the gene matches. From germline, CDR1 is MNHEY and CDR2 SMNVEV (reference sequence). This CDR3 is CASSLSSGTSLNEQFF. DNA of the CDR3: TGTGCCAGCAGTTTATCATCCGGGACTAGTCTGAATGAGCAGTTCTTC.

The rearrangement uses TRBV4-1 and TRBJ2-5, with 7 bases lining up with TRBD1. Germline CDR1 is MGHRA and CDR2 is YSYEKL. The CDR3 contains 14 residues. V shed 4 bases, J shed 1 base, and the junction held 3 bases outside the gene matches. The CDR3 coding sequence is TGCGCCAGCAGCCCGACAGGGATCCAAGAGACCCAGTACTTC. It yields the protein CASSPTGIQETQYF.

The chain joins TRBV9 to TRBJ2-3; no firm D call. The CDR3 length is 14 residues. Germline CDR1 SGDLS, CDR2 YYNGEE. V was pared by 5 bases and J by 2 bases, with 12 bases between. The CDR3 here is CASSSLSNTDTQYF. In DNA, the CDR3 is TGTGCCAGCAGTTCTCTCTCTAACACAGATACGCAGTATTTT. Together with reference TRBV9 and TRBJ2-3, the CDR3 gives the full variable domain: DSGVTQTPKHLITATGQRVTLRCSPRSGDLSVYWYQQSLDQGLQFLIQYYNGEERAKGNILERFSAQQFPDLHSELNLSSLELGDSALYFCASSSLSNTDTQYFGPGTRLTVL.

In this sample, this clone turned up a few times. This chain uses TRBV6-1 with TRBJ1-5; 8 bases match TRBD1. Germline CDR1 MNHNS, CDR2 SASEGT. With 2 bases clipped from V and 6 bases from J, the junction kept 6 bases outside the gene matches. This CDR3 contains 15 residues. The DNA of the CDR3 is TGTGCCAGCAGTGAAAGTTTCAGGGGGCTTCAGCCCCAGCATTTT. This encodes CASSESFRGLQPQHF.

This chain uses TRBV28 with TRBJ2-2; D may be TRBD2 (6 bases). The CDR3 spans 15 residues. Trimming took off 8 bases at V and 4 bases at J, with 17 bases between the two ends. Germline assignment: CDR1 MDHEN and CDR2 SYDVKM. The CDR3 sequence is CASAIIGSITGELFF. CDR3 nucleotide sequence: TGTGCCAGCGCCATAATCGGGAGCATCACCGGGGAGCTGTTTTTT.

This chain joins TRBV18 and TRBJ2-7; D is unclear. V lost 4 bases to trimming and J lost 1 base, with 8 bases between them. CDR3 length: 13 amino acids. CDR1 is KGHSH, CDR2 LQKENI, per germline. The CDR3 region is CASSQYKSYEQYF. CDR3 DNA: TGTGCCAGCTCACAGTACAAATCCTACGAGCAGTACTTC. Together with reference TRBV18 and TRBJ2-7, the CDR3 gives the full variable domain: NAGVMQNPRHLVRRRGQEARLRCSPMKGHSHVYWYRQLPEEGLKFMVYLQKENIIDESGMPKERFSAEFPKEGPSILRIQQVVRGDSAAYFCASSQYKSYEQYFGPGTRLTVT.

J is TRBJ2-1 and V is TRBV2, with TRBD2 matching over 10 bases. The junction had 4 bases not matched to a gene; V was cut back by 8 bases and J by 6 bases. The germline V gene has CDR1 SNHLY and CDR2 FYNNEI. The CDR3 runs to 13 residues. This CDR3 reads CASLAGASNEQFF. The CDR3 DNA reads TGTGCCAGCCTAGCGGGAGCCTCCAATGAGCAGTTCTTC.

The chain employs TRBV28 and TRBJ1-5; D is unclear. From germline, CDR1 is MDHEN and CDR2 SYDVKM. Between the trimmed V and J ends, which lost 4 bases and 0 bases, there was a span of 13 bases. The CDR3 consists of 16 residues. The CDR3 DNA reads as TGTGCCAGCAGTTCCCCCCGCGGGATTAGCAATCAGCCCCAGCATTTT. Its translation is CASSSPRGISNQPQHF.

This chain links TRBV7-3 with TRBJ2-5, with 14 bases lining up with TRBD2. CDR3 length: 16 amino acids. Trimming cost V 5 bases and J 4 bases; bases outside gene matches: 6. Germline CDR1 and CDR2: SGHTA and FQGTGA. CDR3 DNA: TGTGCCAGCAGCCCGGGACTAGCGGGAGCAGGAGAGACCCAGTACTTC. It is translated as CASSPGLAGAGETQYF.